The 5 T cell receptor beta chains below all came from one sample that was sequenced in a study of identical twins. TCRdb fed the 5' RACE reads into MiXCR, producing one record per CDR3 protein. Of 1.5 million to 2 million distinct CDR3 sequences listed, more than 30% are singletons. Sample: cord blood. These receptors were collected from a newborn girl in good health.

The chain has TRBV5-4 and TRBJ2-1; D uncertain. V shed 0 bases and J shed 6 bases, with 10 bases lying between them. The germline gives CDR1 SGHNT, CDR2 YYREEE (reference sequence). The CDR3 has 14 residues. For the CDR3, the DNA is TGTGCCAGCAGCTTGGGGGCGCCTTCCAATGAGCAGTTCTTC. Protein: CASSLGAPSNEQFF.

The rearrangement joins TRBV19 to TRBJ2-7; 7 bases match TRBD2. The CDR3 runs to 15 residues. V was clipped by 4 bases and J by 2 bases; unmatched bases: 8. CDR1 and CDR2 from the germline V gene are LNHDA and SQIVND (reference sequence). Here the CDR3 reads CASSSPGSGAYEQYF. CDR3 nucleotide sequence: TGTGCCAGTAGTAGCCCAGGCAGCGGGGCCTACGAGCAGTACTTC.

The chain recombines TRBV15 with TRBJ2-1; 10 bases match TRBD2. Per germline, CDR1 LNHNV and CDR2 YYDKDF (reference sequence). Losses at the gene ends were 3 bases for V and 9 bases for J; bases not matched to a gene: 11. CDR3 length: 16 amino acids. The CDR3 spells CATSRPISGGRGEQFF. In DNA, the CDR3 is TGTGCCACCAGCAGGCCCATTAGCGGGGGGCGTGGTGAGCAGTTCTTC. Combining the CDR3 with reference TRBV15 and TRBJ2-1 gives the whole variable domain DAMVIQNPRYQVTQFGKPVTLSCSQTLNHNVMYWYQQKSSQAPKLLFHYYDKDFNNEADTPDNFQSRRPNTSFCFLDIRSPGLGDTAMYLCATSRPISGGRGEQFFGPGTRLTVL.

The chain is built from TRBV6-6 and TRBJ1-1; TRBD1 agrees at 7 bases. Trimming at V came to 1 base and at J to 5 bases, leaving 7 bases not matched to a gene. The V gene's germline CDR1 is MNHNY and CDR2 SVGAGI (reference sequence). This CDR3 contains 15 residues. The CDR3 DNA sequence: TGTGCCAGCAGTTACTTAGGCAGGGGGGGAACTGAAGCTTTCTTT. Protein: CASSYLGRGGTEAFF.

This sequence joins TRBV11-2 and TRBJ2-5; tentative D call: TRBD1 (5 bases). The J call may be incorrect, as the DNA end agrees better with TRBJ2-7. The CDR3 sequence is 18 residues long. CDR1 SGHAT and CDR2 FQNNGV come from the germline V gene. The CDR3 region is CASSLDSPPRADFYEQYF. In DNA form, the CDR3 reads TGTGCCAGCAGCTTAGATTCCCCCCCCAGGGCAGACTTCTACGAGCAGTACTTC.